This T cell receptor beta chain was recovered during a study of early T cells in non-severe SARS-CoV-2 infection. Study-wide background: Sequencing of unsorted whole blood was done on bulk RNA, leaving chains unpaired.

Each single cDNA molecule received a unique molecular identifier. TCRdb passed the 5' RACE reads through MiXCR, listing each CDR3 protein once. The repertoire holds around 57,000 distinct CDR3 sequences, with approximately 5.9% as singletons. Trimming left V 2 bases short and J 7 bases short, with 12 bases between. CDR1 is SQVTM, CDR2 ANQGSEA, per germline. The CDR3 is made up of 12 amino acids. The sample here was whole blood, taken at baseline. This receptor was obtained from an adult who was a healthcare worker with PCR-confirmed SARS-CoV-2 infection or an uninfected control (not recorded which). The chain joins TRBV29-1 to TRBJ2-7; no definite D call. CDR3 DNA: TGCAGCGTTGAACTCGGCAGCTCGGAGCAGTACTTC. Encoded protein: CSVELGSSEQYF.